This T cell receptor (beta chain) appears in the sequencing data of a study of technical replicates of blood from a few donors. TCRdb's table, derived via immunoSEQ multiplex PCR, lists solely in-frame clones and lacks some. The table lists 60,000 to 70,000 clones, 98% of them singletons. V shed 0 bases and J 1 base; nucleotides not matched to a gene: 6. In germline, CDR1 is GTSNPN, CDR2 SVGIG (reference sequence). The CDR3 spans 16 residues. The sequencing sample was made of T cells isolated from PBMCs. V gene TRBV30 combines with J gene TRBJ2-1; 7 bases match TRBD2. This receptor was taken from a human donor in good health. The CDR3 is CAWSVLTGGSYNEQFF. The CDR3 nucleotides read TGTGCCTGGAGTGTACTAACGGGGGGATCCTACAATGAGCAGTTCTTC.